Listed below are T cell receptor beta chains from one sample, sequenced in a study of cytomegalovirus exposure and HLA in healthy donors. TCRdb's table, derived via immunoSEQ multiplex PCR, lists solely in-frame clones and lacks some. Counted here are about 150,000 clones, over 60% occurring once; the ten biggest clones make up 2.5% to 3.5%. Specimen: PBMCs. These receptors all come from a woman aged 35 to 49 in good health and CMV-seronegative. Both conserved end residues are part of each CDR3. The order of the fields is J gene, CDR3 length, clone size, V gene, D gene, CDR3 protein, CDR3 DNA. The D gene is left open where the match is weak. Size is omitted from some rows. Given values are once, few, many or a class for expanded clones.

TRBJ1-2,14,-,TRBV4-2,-,CASSPRGGDYGYTF,TGTGCCAGCAGCCCCCGGGGGGGCGACTATGGCTACACCTTC
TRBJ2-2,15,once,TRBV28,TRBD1,CASSSPADRFRELFF,TGTGCCAGCAGTTCCCCGGCGGACAGGTTCCGGGAGCTGTTTTTT
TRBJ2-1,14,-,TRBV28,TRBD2,CASSSGGVYNEQFF,TGTGCCAGCAGTTCCGGGGGGGTCTACAATGAGCAGTTCTTC
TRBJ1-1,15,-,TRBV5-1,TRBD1,CASSRGTGMNTEAFF,TGCGCCAGCAGCCGGGGGACAGGGATGAACACTGAAGCTTTCTTT
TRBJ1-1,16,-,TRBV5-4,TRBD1,CASSPAGPGGKTEAFF,TGTGCCAGCAGCCCCGCTGGGCCAGGGGGAAAAACTGAAGCTTTCTTT
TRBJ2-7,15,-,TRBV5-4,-,CASSLGGDSSYEQYF,TGTGCCAGCAGCTTGGGCGGGGACAGCTCCTACGAGCAGTACTTC
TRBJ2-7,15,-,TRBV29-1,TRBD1,CSVRTGTGASYEQYF,TGCAGCGTTCGAACCGGGACAGGGGCTTCGTACGAGCAGTACTTC
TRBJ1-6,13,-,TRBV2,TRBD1,CAGQVRRDSPLHF,TGTGCCGGACAGGTTCGGCGGGATTCACCCCTCCACTTT
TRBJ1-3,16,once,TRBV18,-,CASSAGRPLAGNTIYF,TGTGCCAGCTCAGCGGGACGGCCCTTAGCTGGAAACACCATATATTTT
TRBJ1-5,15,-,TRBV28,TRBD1,CASSYRGLSNQPQHF,TGTGCCAGCAGTTACAGGGGGCTAAGCAATCAGCCCCAGCATTTT
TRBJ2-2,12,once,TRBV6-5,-,CASTRGTGELFF,TGTGCCAGCACCAGGGGCACCGGGGAGCTGTTTTTT
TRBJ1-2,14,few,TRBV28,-,CASTRTISSYGYTF,TGTGCCAGCACTCGAACCATCTCCAGCTATGGCTACACCTTC
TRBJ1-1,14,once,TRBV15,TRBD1,CATNPGTGDTEAFF,TGTGCCACCAATCCCGGGACAGGGGACACTGAAGCTTTCTTT
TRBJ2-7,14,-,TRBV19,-,CASSIQTTLYEQYF,TGTGCCAGTAGTATCCAGACTACCCTATACGAGCAGTACTTC
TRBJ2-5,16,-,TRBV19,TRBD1,CASSQHRGSSQETQYF,TGTGCCAGTAGTCAACACAGGGGCAGTAGCCAAGAGACCCAGTACTTC
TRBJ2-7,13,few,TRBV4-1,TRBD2,CASSSASGYEQYF,TGCGCCAGCAGCTCAGCTAGCGGCTACGAGCAGTACTTC
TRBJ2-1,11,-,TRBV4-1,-,CASGESGEQFF,TGCGCCAGCGGAGAAAGCGGGGAGCAGTTCTTC
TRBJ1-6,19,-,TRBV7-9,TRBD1,CASSFPRNRDRGYNSPLHF,TGTGCCAGCAGCTTTCCCCGCAACCGGGACAGGGGCTATAATTCACCCCTCCACTTT
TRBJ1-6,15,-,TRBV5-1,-,CASSFSQGGSSPLHF,TGCGCCAGCAGCTTTTCTCAGGGTGGTAGCTCACCCCTCCACTTT
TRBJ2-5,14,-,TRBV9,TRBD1,CASSKTGVGETQYF,TGTGCCAGCAGTAAGACAGGGGTGGGAGAGACCCAGTACTTC
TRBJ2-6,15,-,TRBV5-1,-,CASSLSGTGANVLTF,TGCGCCAGCAGCTTGTCAGGGACTGGGGCCAACGTCCTGACTTTC
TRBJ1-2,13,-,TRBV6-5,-,CASSPQSNYGYTF,TGTGCCAGCAGCCCCCAGTCTAACTATGGCTACACCTTC
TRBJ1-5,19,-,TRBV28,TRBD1,CASSATGTGWVVGNQPQHF,TGTGCCAGCAGTGCCACCGGGACAGGGTGGGTTGTGGGCAATCAGCCCCAGCATTTT
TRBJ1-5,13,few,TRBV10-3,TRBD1,CAISGQGDQPQHF,TGTGCCATCAGTGGTCAGGGGGATCAGCCCCAGCATTTT
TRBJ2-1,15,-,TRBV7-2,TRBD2,CASSLLAGVYNEQFF,TGTGCCAGCAGTTTGTTAGCGGGGGTATACAATGAGCAGTTCTTC
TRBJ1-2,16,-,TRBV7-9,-,CASSLVESRVNYGYTF,TGTGCCAGCAGCTTAGTCGAATCTAGAGTAAACTATGGCTACACCTTC
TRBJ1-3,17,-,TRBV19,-,CASSLSGGAGTGNTIYF,TGTGCCAGTAGTTTGAGCGGGGGCGCTGGCACTGGAAACACCATATATTTT
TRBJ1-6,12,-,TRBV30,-,CAWRSENSPLHF,TGTGCCTGGAGGTCGGAGAATTCACCCCTCCACTTT
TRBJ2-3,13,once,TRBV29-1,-,CSVARAPTDTQYF,TGCAGCGTTGCCAGGGCTCCCACAGATACGCAGTATTTT
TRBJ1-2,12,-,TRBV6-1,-,CASSLQPRGYTF,TGTGCCAGCAGTTTACAGCCAAGGGGCTACACCTTC
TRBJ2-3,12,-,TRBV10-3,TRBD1,CASRTGEDTQYF,TGTGCCTCCAGGACAGGGGAAGATACGCAGTATTTT
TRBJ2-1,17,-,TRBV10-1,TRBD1,CASSWDREKGNYNEQFF,TGCGCCAGCAGTTGGGACAGGGAAAAAGGAAACTACAATGAGCAGTTCTTC
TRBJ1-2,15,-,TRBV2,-,CASRGNPDTFYGYTF,TGTGCCAGCAGGGGGAATCCGGACACCTTTTATGGCTACACCTTC
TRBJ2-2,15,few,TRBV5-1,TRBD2,CASSLAGGDTGELFF,TGCGCCAGCAGCTTGGCCGGGGGGGACACCGGGGAGCTGTTTTTT